This TCR beta chain was obtained from a study of T cells after yellow fever vaccination. V was clipped by 1 base and J by 6 bases, with 10 bases between them. CDR3 length: 13 amino acids. Germline V gene lookup returns CDR1 DFQATT and CDR2 SNEGSKA (reference sequence). This clonotype was recorded a few times. Its antigen is not identified. The 5'RACE template-switching step produced TCR cDNA and added a universal primer site and UMIs. TCRdb processed the 5' RACE reads anew with MiXCR; each CDR3 protein has one entry. The sample has under 600,000 distinct CDR3 sequences; about 13% are singletons. Study-level findings and limits: Primary-vaccination clones mostly resurfaced post-booster (less than 98% CD4, about 87% CD8).

The V gene is TRBV20-1, the J gene TRBJ2-1; no firm D call. The sequence was collected from a man aged 30 to 45 who received the YFV17D yellow fever vaccine. The source was PBMCs, collected on the day of the yellow fever booster vaccination. As DNA, the CDR3 is TGCAGTGCTAGAGTTCAGAGAGTCAATGAGCAGTTCTTC. It is translated as CSARVQRVNEQFF.